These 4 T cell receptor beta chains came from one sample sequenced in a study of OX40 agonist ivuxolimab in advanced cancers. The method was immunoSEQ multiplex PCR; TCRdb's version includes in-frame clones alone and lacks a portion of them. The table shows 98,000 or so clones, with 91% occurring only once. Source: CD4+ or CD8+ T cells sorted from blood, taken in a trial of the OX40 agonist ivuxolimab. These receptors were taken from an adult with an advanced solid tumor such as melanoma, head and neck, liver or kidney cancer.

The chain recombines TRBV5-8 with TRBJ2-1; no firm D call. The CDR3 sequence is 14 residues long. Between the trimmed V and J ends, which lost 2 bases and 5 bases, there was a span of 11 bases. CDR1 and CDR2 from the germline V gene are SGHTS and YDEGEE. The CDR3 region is CASSLSTKHNEQFF. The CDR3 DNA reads TGTGCCAGCAGCTTATCTACCAAACACAATGAGCAGTTCTTC.

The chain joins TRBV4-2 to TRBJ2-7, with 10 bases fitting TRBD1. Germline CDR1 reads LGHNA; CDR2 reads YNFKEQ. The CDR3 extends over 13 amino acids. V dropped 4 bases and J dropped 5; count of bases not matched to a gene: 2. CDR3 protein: CASSRDRGDEQYF. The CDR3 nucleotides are TGTGCCAGCAGCCGGGACAGGGGTGACGAGCAGTACTTC.

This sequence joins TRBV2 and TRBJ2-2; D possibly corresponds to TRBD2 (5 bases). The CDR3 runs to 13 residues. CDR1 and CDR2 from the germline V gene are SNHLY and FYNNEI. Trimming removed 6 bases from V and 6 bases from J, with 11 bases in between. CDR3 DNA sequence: TGTGCCAGCAGACTAGGGCTCGCCGGGGAGCTGTTTTTT. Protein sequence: CASRLGLAGELFF.

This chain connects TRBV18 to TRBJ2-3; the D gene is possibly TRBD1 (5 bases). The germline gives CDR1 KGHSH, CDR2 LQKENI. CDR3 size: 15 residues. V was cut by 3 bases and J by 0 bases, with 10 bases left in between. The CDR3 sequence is CASSPGADSTDTQYF. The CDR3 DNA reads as TGTGCCAGCTCACCTGGGGCTGATAGCACAGATACGCAGTATTTT.